What follows is one T cell receptor (beta chain) and its context. Original methodology: Estimates of nucleated cell counts were drawn from the amplification of reference gene primers. Clones were sequenced by immunoSEQ multiplex PCR, and TCRdb holds only the in-frame ones, with some missing. The D gene and trimming were derived from the DNA, and the V and J assignments and clone size from that table. The sample includes around 280,000 clones, about 86% of them seen just once. This entry comes from a study of blood T cell repertoires in COVID-19. Background on the study: Specimens from acute and convalescent COVID-19 originated in the United States, Italy and Spain. In each case, the material was cDNA or gDNA derived from T cells, B-cell-depleted T cells, or PBMCs.

The ends lost 4 bases at V and 2 bases at J; junction bases unmatched: 7. Germline-derived CDR1 and CDR2 are SGHNT and YYREEE (reference sequence). The CDR3 is made up of 18 amino acids. This sequence was found in a woman under 40 who had recovered from COVID-19. The chain uses TRBV5-4 and TRBJ2-1; 15 positions match TRBD2. Sequenced material: peripheral blood. The CDR3 loop is CASSPGLAGGTTYNEQFF. CDR3 sequence (DNA): TGTGCCAGCAGCCCCGGACTAGCGGGAGGGACGACCTACAATGAGCAGTTCTTC.